This passage covers 28 T cell receptor beta chains from one sample sequenced in a study of OX40 agonist ivuxolimab in advanced cancers. TCRdb's copy holds only in-frame clones and misses some; the assay was immunoSEQ multiplex PCR. The repertoire holds roughly 69,000 clones, about 89% seen once, with less than 6% in the top ten. Sequencing used CD4+ or CD8+ T cells sorted from blood, obtained in a trial of the OX40 agonist ivuxolimab. Receptors originate from an adult with an advanced solid tumor such as melanoma, head and neck, liver or kidney cancer.

The V gene is TRBV7-3, the J gene TRBJ2-5, with a tentative D call TRBD1 (6 bases). This CDR3 contains 14 residues. With 4 bases removed from V and 5 bases from J, the gap between germline ends came to 14 bases. From germline, CDR1 is SGHTA and CDR2 FQGTGA. This chain's CDR3 is CASSSGTPPETQYF. Written as DNA, the CDR3 is TGTGCCAGCAGCTCCGGGACACCCCCCGAGACCCAGTACTTC.

Written as DNA, the CDR3 is TGTGCCAGCAGCCCAGGGGTCAGTACTCGCGAGCAGTACTTC. Amino acid sequence: CASSPGVSTREQYF. The chain carries TRBV7-6 and TRBJ2-7; a possible D gene is TRBD1 (6 bases). V was trimmed by 5 bases and J by 6 bases, leaving 17 bases between them. The CDR3 length is 14 residues. Germline CDR1 is SGHVS and CDR2 is FNYEAQ.

This clone was detected once. This chain connects TRBV28 to TRBJ1-4; D might be TRBD1 (6 bases). Germline CDR1 is MDHEN and CDR2 is SYDVKM. V was cut by 6 bases and J by 8 bases, with 16 bases left in between. The CDR3 loop spans 14 amino acids. The chain's CDR3 is CASSPGHQDEKLFF. The CDR3, as DNA: TGTGCCAGCAGCCCGGGACACCAAGACGAAAAACTGTTTTTT.

V usage is TRBV30 and J usage is TRBJ1-2, with a weak D call TRBD1 (5 bases). The V end was cut by 1 base, the J end by 13 bases, with 13 bases between. CDR3 length: 11 amino acids. CDR1 GTSNPN and CDR2 SVGIG come from the germline V gene (reference sequence). The CDR3 is CAWSEGVVRTF. The CDR3 DNA reads as TGTGCCTGGAGTGAAGGGGTAGTCCGCACCTTC.

For the CDR3, the DNA is TGTGCCAGTAGTAGCCCCTCCGGATGGCCCCAGCATTTT. Translating gives CASSSPSGWPQHF. The chain uses TRBV19 and TRBJ1-5; D remains unclear. Germline values: CDR1 LNHDA, CDR2 SQIVND (reference sequence). The V end was cut by 4 bases, the J end by 9 bases, with 13 bases between. The CDR3 is 13 amino acids. Supplemented by reference TRBV19 and TRBJ1-5, the full variable domain reads DGGITQSPKYLFRKEGQNVTLSCEQNLNHDAMYWYRQDPGQGLRLIYYSQIVNDFQKGDIAEGYSVSREKKESFPLTVTSAQKNPTAFYLCASSSPSGWPQHFGDGTRLSIL.

The chain uses TRBV2 and TRBJ2-5; 9 positions agree with TRBD1. V dropped 6 bases and J dropped 3; count of bases not matched to a gene: 5. The CDR3 runs to 14 residues. Germline-derived CDR1 and CDR2 are SNHLY and FYNNEI. The CDR3 sequence: CASRNRGREETQYF. DNA of the CDR3: TGTGCCAGCAGAAACAGGGGGCGCGAAGAGACCCAGTACTTC.

The genes are TRBV18 and TRBJ2-5; D may be TRBD2 (6 bases). Trimming left V 4 bases short and J 4 bases short, with 19 bases between. CDR3 length: 16 amino acids. Germline V gene lookup returns CDR1 KGHSH and CDR2 LQKENI. The CDR3 region is CASSLGLPGRSETQYF. The DNA for the CDR3 is TGTGCCAGCTCACTCGGACTACCAGGGAGATCAGAGACCCAGTACTTC.

V usage is TRBV6-6 and J usage is TRBJ1-5; no reliable D call. The CDR3 has 12 amino acids. The germline V and J ends were trimmed by 6 bases and 9 bases, with 12 bases remaining between them. Germline-derived CDR1 and CDR2 are MNHNY and SVGAGI (reference sequence). The CDR3 loop reads CASSSRLGPQHF. Here the CDR3 DNA reads TGTGCCAGCAGCTCCCGGCTTGGGCCCCAGCATTTT.

This chain links TRBV7-9 with TRBJ2-1; the match to TRBD2 covers 8 bases. This CDR3 is 14 amino acids long. Germline CDR1 SEHNR, CDR2 FQNEAQ (reference sequence). Losses at the gene ends were 7 bases for V and 0 bases for J; bases not matched to a gene: 2. The DNA of the CDR3 is TGTGCCAGCAACAGCGGGAGCTCCTACAATGAGCAGTTCTTC. Translating it yields CASNSGSSYNEQFF.

The CDR3 is CASSYFGKNTEAFF. CDR3 DNA: TGTGCCAGCAGTTATTTCGGCAAGAACACTGAAGCTTTCTTT. The chain joins TRBV27 to TRBJ1-1, with D unclear. Per germline, CDR1 MNHEY and CDR2 SMNVEV (reference sequence). Between the trimmed V and J ends, which lost 4 bases and 1 base, there was a span of 10 bases. CDR3 length: 14 residues.

This clone came up once. This chain uses TRBV9 with TRBJ2-7; 8 bases agree with TRBD1. V gave up 0 bases and J gave up 2 bases; unmatched junction bases: 4. Germline CDR1 SGDLS, CDR2 YYNGEE. The CDR3 consists of 15 residues. CDR3 region: CASSVGWTGPYEQYF. CDR3 DNA sequence: TGTGCCAGCAGCGTAGGTTGGACAGGGCCCTACGAGCAGTACTTC.

The rearrangement links TRBV27 to TRBJ2-3; 8 positions match TRBD1. Germline-derived CDR1 and CDR2 are MNHEY and SMNVEV (reference sequence). The CDR3 length is 13 residues. After removal of 6 bases from V and 3 bases from J, the junction contained 2 bases not matched to a gene. In DNA form, the CDR3 reads TGTGCCAGCAGAAGACAGGGGACAGATACGCAGTATTTT. Encoded protein: CASRRQGTDTQYF.

This clone was detected a few times. This chain uses TRBV4-1 with TRBJ2-5; 9 bases line up with TRBD2. V lost 2 bases and J lost 4; bases outside the gene matches: 8. The CDR3 loop spans 16 amino acids. The V gene's germline CDR1 is MGHRA and CDR2 YSYEKL. The CDR3 region has the DNA TGCGCCAGCAGCCAACGGGAACTAGCGGGTAGAGAGACCCAGTACTTC. Translating gives CASSQRELAGRETQYF.

As DNA, the CDR3 is TGTGCCAGCAGTGAAACCGGGGTGCTGACCGGGGAGCTGTTTTTT. Translated: CASSETGVLTGELFF. This rearrangement joins TRBV25-1 to TRBJ2-2, with a tentative D call TRBD2 (5 bases). This CDR3 spans 15 amino acids. The ends were cut back, 2 bases at V and 5 bases at J, with 12 bases in the middle. The germline gives CDR1 MGHDK, CDR2 SYGVNS.

The rearrangement links TRBV19 to TRBJ2-3, with D perhaps TRBD1 (5 bases). The V gene lost 3 bases and the J gene lost 7 bases, with 11 bases spanning the gap. The germline V gene encodes CDR1 LNHDA and CDR2 SQIVND (reference sequence). CDR3 length: 13 amino acids. This chain's CDR3 is CASSIPDIHTQYF. CDR3 coding DNA: TGTGCCAGTAGTATCCCGGACATACATACGCAGTATTTT.

The gene calls are TRBV5-3 and TRBJ2-7; D not resolved. TRBV5-3 is an ORF; its function is uncertain. The V and J ends lost 3 bases and 1 base respectively, with 14 bases between them. This CDR3 comprises 15 residues. The chain's CDR3 is CARSYGPDGSYEQYF. CDR3 nucleotide sequence: TGTGCCAGAAGCTATGGGCCCGATGGGTCCTACGAGCAGTACTTC.

The chain links TRBV16 to TRBJ2-7; D gene ambiguous. CDR3 length: 13 residues. The germline V and J ends were trimmed by 0 bases and 2 bases, with 5 bases remaining between them. The germline CDR1 and CDR2 sequences are KGHSY and FQNENV. The CDR3 DNA sequence: TGTGCCAGCAGCCAATCCCATGCCTACGAGCAGTACTTC. Residues: CASSQSHAYEQYF. Full variable domain (outside the CDR3, taken from reference TRBV16 and TRBJ2-7): GEEVAQTPKHLVRGEGQKAKLYCAPIKGHSYVFWYQQVLKNEFKFLISFQNENVFDETGMPKERFSAKCLPNSPCSLEIQATKLEDSAVYFCASSQSHAYEQYFGPGTRLTVT.

The J gene is TRBJ2-7, the V gene TRBV27, with 7 bases that match TRBD1. The CDR3 consists of 17 residues. Germline assignment: CDR1 MNHEY and CDR2 SMNVEV (reference sequence). The V and J ends lost 3 bases and 0 bases, in that order; junction bases with no gene match: 11. DNA of the CDR3: TGTGCCAGCAGTTTCGGCCCGGGACAGATTAGCTCCTACGAGCAGTACTTC. Its translation: CASSFGPGQISSYEQYF.

The V and J genes are TRBV9 and TRBJ2-3; TRBD1 agrees at 11 bases. J lost 2 bases, V lost 0 bases, and 5 bases had no gene match. Germline V gives CDR1 SGDLS, CDR2 YYNGEE. The CDR3 has 17 amino acids. The CDR3 region is CASSVVGTGGPTDTQYF. CDR3 in DNA: TGTGCCAGCAGCGTAGTTGGGACAGGGGGTCCCACAGATACGCAGTATTTT.

This clone showed up just a few times. V and J are TRBV15 and TRBJ2-3; D is undetermined. V gave up 9 bases and J gave up 5 bases, with 18 bases separating them. This CDR3 comprises 14 residues. Germline CDR1 and CDR2: LNHNV and YYDKDF (reference sequence). CDR3 in amino acids: CATSPPLLGDTQYF. CDR3 bases: TGTGCCACTTCACCCCCCCTCCTCGGAGATACGCAGTATTTT.

This clone qualifies as medium-sized (0.01 to 0.1%). The V call is TRBV2, the J call TRBJ2-7; D gene unclear. The CDR3 has 11 amino acids. Germline V lookup: CDR1 SNHLY, CDR2 FYNNEI. Trimming pared 6 bases from V and 7 bases from J, leaving 10 bases between. The CDR3 protein is CASSVPQEQYF. The CDR3 DNA is TGTGCCAGCAGCGTTCCGCAGGAGCAGTACTTC.

This chain joins TRBV10-3 and TRBJ1-2; unclear D gene. The CDR3 consists of 15 residues. CDR1 and CDR2 from the germline V gene are ENHRY and SYGVKD. The V gene lost 3 bases and the J gene lost 4 bases, with 15 bases spanning the gap. The CDR3 DNA is TGTGCCATCAGTGAAATCGCAGGTTTTGGCTATGGCTACACCTTC. Its translation: CAISEIAGFGYGYTF.

The chain is built from TRBV23-1 and TRBJ2-4; D is undetermined. TRBV23-1 is given ORF status, its function remaining uncertain. The CDR3 spans 16 residues. With 8 bases removed from V and 0 bases from J, the gap between germline ends came to 17 bases. CDR3 in amino acids: CASPSILDLAKNIQYF. DNA of the CDR3: TGCGCCAGCCCTTCAATCTTAGATCTAGCCAAAAACATTCAGTACTTC.

As DNA, the CDR3 is TGCGCCAGCAGCCAAGAGAACAGGGTTGACTATGGCTACACCTTC. Encoded protein: CASSQENRVDYGYTF. The chain recombines TRBV4-1 with TRBJ1-2; TRBD1 might be the D (6 bases). CDR3 length equals 15 residues. V was clipped by 0 bases and J by 3 bases, with 11 bases between them. Germline V gene lookup returns CDR1 MGHRA and CDR2 YSYEKL.

The V gene is TRBV29-1, the J gene TRBJ2-7, with no clear D. V was clipped by 4 bases and J by 0 bases, with 7 bases between them. Germline loops: CDR1 SQVTM, CDR2 ANQGSEA. The CDR3 totals 12 residues. CDR3 in amino acids: CSVALSSYEQYF. CDR3 in DNA: TGCAGCGTTGCACTAAGCTCCTACGAGCAGTACTTC.

The chain couples TRBV28 to TRBJ1-2; the D is unclear. The germline V gene encodes CDR1 MDHEN and CDR2 SYDVKM. The CDR3 covers 13 residues. V gave up 6 bases and J gave up 8 bases, with 16 bases separating them. Here the CDR3 DNA reads TGTGCCAGCAGCCAGTATCCGGCAAAGGGCTACACCTTC. It codes for CASSQYPAKGYTF.

The chain joins TRBV7-2 to TRBJ1-5; D is ambiguous. The ends were cut back, 2 bases at V and 2 bases at J, with 10 bases in the middle. Germline V gene sequence: CDR1 SGHTA, CDR2 FQGNSA. The CDR3 extends over 15 amino acids. This CDR3 reads CASSLNLRGNQPQHF. In nucleotides, the CDR3 is TGTGCCAGCAGCTTAAACCTACGGGGCAATCAGCCCCAGCATTTT. Drawing the rest from reference TRBV7-2 and TRBJ1-5, the complete variable domain is GAGVSQSPSNKVTEKGKDVELRCDPISGHTALYWYRQSLGQGLEFLIYFQGNSAPDKSGLPSDRFSAERTGGSVSTLTIQRTQQEDSAVYLCASSLNLRGNQPQHFGDGTRLSIL.

V is TRBV11-2 and J is TRBJ1-2; D ambiguous. The CDR3 loop spans 12 amino acids. The V gene's germline CDR1 is SGHAT and CDR2 FQNNGV. Deletions cut 6 bases from V and 5 bases from J, with 10 bases between. The DNA of the CDR3 is TGTGCCAGCAGTAATACTGGGTATGGCTACACCTTC. Translated: CASSNTGYGYTF.